This TCR beta chain is drawn from a study of T cells in localized non-small cell lung cancer (dated by TCRdb to 2018 to 2020). The study in broad terms: The study examined T cell repertoires in 200 to 250 patients with early-stage NSCLC and compared tumors with uninvolved tumor-adjacent lungs. A mean age of around 66 years was recorded for the NSCLC patients, of whom 129 were male and over 100 were female. The cohort comprised roughly 220 treatment-naïve NSCLC patients with resected, localized lung tumors.

The immunoSEQ Assay was used to sequence TCR beta CDR3 regions from DNA. Under the source paper's analysis protocol: T cell density was computed as TCR beta template counts normalized to usable DNA estimated by amplifying housekeeping genes. The preseqR package was used to estimate richness by extrapolating to 400,000 templates for PBMC samples and to 120,000 templates for tissue samples. Clonality was calculated as one minus Pielou's evenness. Tissue-enriched TCRs were identified through differential abundance testing performed on productive amino-acid clonotypes, with a minimum total count of 5 and an alpha of 0.1. Repertoire overlap between compartments was quantified with the Jaccard Index and Morisita Overlap Index. TCR beta CDR3s were clustered by GLIPH together with public tetramer-defined viral CDR3s, and at least three viral sequences plus V-gene enrichment were required for viral motifs. Drawn from immuneACCESS, this table holds only the in-frame rearrangements with V and J called that TCRdb kept. Clones are partly lost; checked studies trace under half to an unresolved V gene and leave the rest unexplained. That table is the source of V, J and clone size, and D and trimming were worked out from the DNA. This sample has approximately 35,000 clones in its table, and about 90% of those were observed once. The ten largest clonotypes hold 4.5% to 7% of the sample.

At diagnosis, peripheral blood, uninvolved tumor-adjacent lung and tumor were collected and were preserved as a mix of fresh-frozen and FFPE material. For TCR repertoire profiling, blood samples were analyzed as peripheral blood mononuclear cells. Broader findings and caveats from the paper: Uninvolved tumor-adjacent lung showed the highest T cell clonality, higher than tumor, which suggests more focused antigenic responses in the uninvolved tumor-adjacent lung. Because multi-region sequencing of the tumors was not done, intratumor heterogeneity could not be ruled out. Of the top 100 tumor clones, a median of roughly 57 were detected in paired uninvolved adjacent lung; about 28 were also among that lung's top 100. Because the study design was exploratory, TCR variables were selected using unadjusted p-values without false-discovery rate correction. Higher blood T cell density associated with longer overall survival, while higher adjacent-lung clonality associated with shorter survival.

The CDR3 has 14 amino acids, counting the end cysteine and phenylalanine. The read is trimmed to its CDR3 DNA, 42 bases read in frame from base 1. The germline V gene specifies SGHTA as CDR1 and FQGTGA as CDR2. The germline V and J ends show losses of 5 bases and 1 base respectively, and no gene match explains 4 bases of the junction. On this clone itself: What antigen it recognizes has not been identified. The sample holds no much larger clone one base away, and base qualities are not on file.

Sample: PBMCs, taken before any cancer treatment. The chain links TRBV7-3 with TRBJ1-1, with 7 central nucleotides matching TRBD1. The source is a man aged 40-75 years with stage II lung adenocarcinoma. The CDR3 protein sequence reads: CASSHSGGNTEAFF. DNA sequence: TGTGCCAGCAGCCACTCAGGGGGGAACACTGAAGCTTTCTTT.